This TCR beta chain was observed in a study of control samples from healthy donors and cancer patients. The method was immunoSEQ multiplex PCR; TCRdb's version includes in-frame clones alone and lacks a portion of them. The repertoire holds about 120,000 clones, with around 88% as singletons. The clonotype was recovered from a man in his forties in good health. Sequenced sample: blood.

The CDR3 nucleotides are TGTGCCAGCAGCTTACGCAACCTAGCTCAAGAGACCCAGTACTTC. Translating gives CASSLRNLAQETQYF. The rearrangement uses TRBV5-6 and TRBJ2-5, with a weak D call TRBD2 (5 bases). The CDR3 is 15 amino acids. V was shortened by 2 bases and J by 2 bases, with 13 bases between the two germline ends. Germline lookup yields CDR1 SGHDT and CDR2 YYEEEE. Full variable domain (rest looked up from reference TRBV5-6 and TRBJ2-5): DAGVTQSPTHLIKTRGQQVTLRCSPKSGHDTVSWYQQALGQGPQFIFQYYEEEERQRGNFPDRFSGHQFPNYSSELNVNALLLGDSALYLCASSLRNLAQETQYFGPGTRLLVL.